This T cell receptor (beta chain) comes out of a study of radiotherapy plus CTLA-4 blockade in lung cancer (dated by TCRdb to about 2018). Concerning the study at large: Objective responses were observed in about 17% of enrolled patients, and disease control was achieved in less than 40%.

The paper as a whole reports these results and caveats: After treatment with radiotherapy and ipilimumab, TCR clones that originated in tumors expanded in peripheral blood. Increased serum interferon-beta after radiation, together with early dynamic changes in blood T cell clones, were reported to be the strongest predictors of response.

The library was built by means of the immunoSEQ multiplex PCR assay. Held by TCRdb, this immuneACCESS table contains in-frame sequences only and omits some clones. Under half of the omission traces to an unresolved V gene where checked; the cause of the rest is unknown. The sample includes roughly 69,000 clones, with about 72% observed a single time. The ten largest clones represent 15% to 20% of the sample. Measured from the cysteine to the phenylalanine, the CDR3 is 15 residues long. The CDR3 DNA has 45 bases and is translated from base 1. Based on the germline V gene, the CDR1 and CDR2 sequences are SGHNT and YENEEA. Relative to germline, V is missing 5 bases and J is missing 4 bases, with 4 bases of the junction outside any gene match. The study tested focal radiation therapy combined with CTLA-4 blockade (ipilimumab) in patients with chemo-refractory metastatic non-small-cell lung cancer. A remark on this clone: This clone's antigen is unknown. Base qualities are not recorded, but no much larger clone differs from it by a single base.

This specimen consisted of peripheral blood, obtained from a patient treated with radiotherapy plus ipilimumab. The chain is made from TRBV11-3 and TRBJ2-2, and 10 bases in between align with TRBD2. This sequence originates from a human donor with non-small cell lung cancer whose response to radiotherapy plus ipilimumab could not be evaluated. Some clones in this sample may be carry-over from other donors' samples. The base sequence is TGTGCCAGCAGCGCCAGCGGGGGGGGCACCGGGGAGCTGTTTTTT. Its protein reads: CASSASGGGTGELFF.